One sample yielded the 12 T cell receptor beta chains listed below, sequenced in a study of PD-1 blockade in classical Hodgkin lymphoma. As for time point: newly diagnosed, previously untreated cHL patient sample. Negative selection with magnetic separation was used to purify CD4+ T cells from thawed PBMCs. Measured with immunoSEQ multiplex PCR; TCRdb has only the in-frame clones, and not every one. The repertoire consists of around 21,000 clones, with roughly 90% occurring once and the leading ten covering over 0.35%. Sequencing was carried out using CD4+ T cells from blood. These receptors all come from a human donor with classical Hodgkin lymphoma.

This sequence joins TRBV18 and TRBJ2-1; TRBD2 aligns across 8 bases. CDR1 is KGHSH and CDR2 is LQKENI in the germline V gene. The ends lost 8 bases at V and 2 bases at J; junction bases unmatched: 8. This CDR3 is 15 amino acids long. Here the CDR3 reads CASLTGGGPYNEQFF. The CDR3 nucleotides read TGTGCCAGCCTCACGGGAGGGGGGCCCTACAATGAGCAGTTCTTC.

V is TRBV7-2 and J is TRBJ1-2; D is uncertain. The length of the CDR3 is 13 residues. CDR1 is SGHTA and CDR2 is FQGNSA in the germline V gene. Trimming shortened V by 2 bases and J by 2 bases, and 6 bases separated the two germline ends. The CDR3: CASSLTLNYGYTF. Here the CDR3 DNA reads TGTGCCAGCAGCTTAACCCTGAACTATGGCTACACCTTC.

The chain uses TRBV29-1 and TRBJ1-1; no reliable D call. Trimming shortened V by 2 bases and J by 1 base, and 8 bases separated the two germline ends. Germline assignment: CDR1 SQVTM and CDR2 ANQGSEA. The CDR3 contains 13 residues. Here the CDR3 reads CSVERAENTEAFF. The DNA for the CDR3 is TGCAGCGTTGAAAGGGCAGAGAACACTGAAGCTTTCTTT.

As for this clone: Its ends do not fully match the called genes, so a read error is possible. The chain combines TRBV18 with TRBJ1-1; TRBD1 aligns across 9 bases. Germline values: CDR1 KGHSH, CDR2 LQKENI. This CDR3 has 15 residues. The CDR3 sequence is CASSPPGTGNPEAFF. The CDR3 DNA is TGTGCCAGCTCACCACCCGGGACAGGGAACCCTGAAGCTTTCTTT.

The rearrangement joins TRBV28 to TRBJ1-3; 7 bases are a match to TRBD1. V trimming: 6 bases; J trimming: 9 bases; junction bases outside the gene matches: 2. The CDR3 has 11 amino acids. The germline V gene encodes CDR1 MDHEN and CDR2 SYDVKM. The CDR3 is CASRHRGTIYF. In nucleotides, the CDR3 is TGTGCCAGCAGACACAGGGGCACCATATATTTT. Using reference TRBV28 and TRBJ1-3 for the parts outside the CDR3, the full variable domain is DVKVTQSSRYLVKRTGEKVFLECVQDMDHENMFWYRQDPGLGLRLIYFSYDVKMKEKGDIPEGYSVSREKKERFSLILESASTNQTSMYLCASRHRGTIYFGEGSWLTVV.

This rearrangement joins TRBV5-4 to TRBJ1-3, with 8 bases aligning to TRBD1. Trimming took 3 bases from V and 4 from J; bases not matched to a gene: 9. Germline CDR1 is SGHNT and CDR2 is YYREEE (reference sequence). The CDR3 is 16 amino acids. The CDR3 DNA follows: TGTGCCAGCAGCTCCCAGGCAGGGGGCAGGGGAAACACCATATATTTT. Its protein is CASSSQAGGRGNTIYF.

Concerning this clone: Other nucleotide sequences in the sample specify the same CDR3. V gene TRBV15 combines with J gene TRBJ2-1, with D possibly matching TRBD1 (6 bases). This CDR3 has 15 residues. The germline gives CDR1 LNHNV, CDR2 YYDKDF (reference sequence). Trimming stripped 0 bases from V and 1 base from J, with 7 bases between. The CDR3 is CATSRDRGSYNEQFF. The CDR3 coding sequence is TGTGCCACCAGCAGAGATAGGGGGTCCTACAATGAGCAGTTCTTC.

In this sample, this clone turned up a few times. CDR3 sequence: CASSEAGWDSLGGYTF. For the CDR3, the DNA is TGTGCCAGCAGTGAAGCGGGGTGGGACAGCCTCGGTGGCTACACCTTC. The V call is TRBV2, the J call TRBJ1-2, with 7 bases that match TRBD1. V shed 0 bases, J shed 7 bases, and the junction held 11 bases outside the gene matches. The CDR3 loop spans 16 amino acids. Germline lookup yields CDR1 SNHLY and CDR2 FYNNEI.

The rearrangement links TRBV19 to TRBJ1-2; the match to TRBD1 covers 7 bases. Germline V CDR1 and CDR2: LNHDA, SQIVND (reference sequence). The CDR3 has 15 residues. Trimming took 4 bases from V and 2 from J; bases not matched to a gene: 7. The CDR3 region has the DNA TGTGCCAGTAGTACGAGGGGACAGAACAACTATGGCTACACCTTC. Its translation: CASSTRGQNNYGYTF.

The chain carries TRBV6-1 and TRBJ1-5, with TRBD1 matching 7 bases. The V and J ends lost 7 bases and 6 bases, in that order; junction bases with no gene match: 6. This CDR3 is 13 amino acids long. Germline CDR1 and CDR2: MNHNS and SASEGT. The chain's CDR3 is CASTKRGPQPQHF. The CDR3 DNA sequence: TGTGCCAGCACCAAAAGGGGGCCTCAGCCCCAGCATTTT.

This clone has only one observation. One junction end does not reproduce the germline sequence, and a read error may be involved. The rearrangement links TRBV4-2 to TRBJ2-3; D may be TRBD2 (7 bases). Germline CDR1 LGHNA, CDR2 YNFKEQ. The CDR3 sequence is 15 residues long. As DNA, the CDR3 is TGTGCCAGCAGCCAAGATCCGGGGGGCACTGATACGCAGTATTTT. Translation: CASSQDPGGTDTQYF.

The chain employs TRBV5-4 and TRBJ2-1, with no clear D. The germline V gene has CDR1 SGHNT and CDR2 YYREEE (reference sequence). V lost 4 bases and J 7 bases, leaving 6 bases between the germline ends. CDR3 size: 11 residues. The CDR3 sequence is CASSHTNEQFF. Here the CDR3 DNA reads TGTGCCAGCAGCCACACGAATGAGCAGTTCTTC.